Following are 18 T cell receptor beta chains from one sample sequenced in a study of blood T cells in healthy people across ages. A second PCR of 7 to 11 cycles used a sample-barcoded 5' primer and a J-beta primer mix. TCRdb reprocessed the 5' RACE reads via MiXCR and lists one record per CDR3 protein. In the table there are over 1,300,000 distinct CDR3 sequences, 59% of which are singletons. The specimen was blood. These receptors all come from a man between 18 and 29 years old in good health.

This clonotype was found a few times. The chain carries TRBV29-1 and TRBJ2-3, with 7 bases lining up with TRBD2. Germline V gene data show CDR1 as SQVTM and CDR2 as ANQGSEA. CDR3 length: 13 residues. Trimming cost V 3 bases and J 5 bases; bases outside gene matches: 5. CDR3 protein: CSVDDGGGDTQYF. Here the CDR3 DNA reads TGCAGCGTTGATGATGGCGGGGGAGATACGCAGTATTTT.

The J gene is TRBJ2-5, the V gene TRBV2; D remains unclear. The end of the DNA is better explained by TRBJ2-7, so the J call may be wrong. The CDR3 has 10 residues. Germline lookup yields CDR1 SNHLY and CDR2 FYNNEI. CDR3 protein: CASRKDEQYF. In nucleotides, the CDR3 is TGTGCCAGCAGGAAGGACGAGCAGTACTTC.

This chain joins TRBV7-9 and TRBJ2-7, with 11 bases fitting TRBD2. Per the germline V gene, CDR1 is SEHNR and CDR2 is FQNEAQ (reference sequence). The J segment lost 2 bases and the V segment lost 1 base, leaving 10 bases of the junction unmatched. This CDR3 is built from 18 residues. The chain's CDR3 is CASSLVAGGPSRTYEQYF. In DNA form, the CDR3 reads TGTGCCAGCAGCTTAGTAGCGGGAGGGCCCTCCCGCACCTACGAGCAGTACTTC.

There are a few counts of this clonotype. The chain links TRBV7-2 to TRBJ1-4; unclear D gene. The CDR3 is made up of 12 amino acids. Trimming pared 4 bases from V and 7 bases from J, leaving 7 bases between. The germline V gene has CDR1 SGHTA and CDR2 FQGNSA. As DNA, the CDR3 is TGTGCCAGCAGCTACCAGAGTGAAAAACTGTTTTTT. Protein product: CASSYQSEKLFF. The whole variable domain, remainder taken from reference TRBV7-2 and TRBJ1-4, is GAGVSQSPSNKVTEKGKDVELRCDPISGHTALYWYRQSLGQGLEFLIYFQGNSAPDKSGLPSDRFSAERTGGSVSTLTIQRTQQEDSAVYLCASSYQSEKLFFGSGTQLSVL.

The chain links TRBV28 to TRBJ1-1, with D perhaps matching TRBD1 (5 bases). Germline V gene sequence: CDR1 MDHEN, CDR2 SYDVKM. V was cut by 4 bases and J by 1 base, with 10 bases left in between. There are 14 residues in the CDR3. The CDR3 DNA sequence: TGTGCCAGCAGTTCCCAGGGTAAGAACACTGAAGCTTTCTTT. This gives the protein CASSSQGKNTEAFF.

This clonotype has a handful of counts. This rearrangement joins TRBV12-3 or TRBV12-4 to TRBJ2-3; the match to TRBD2 covers 10 bases. The V segment lost 4 bases and the J segment 4 bases; nucleotides outside the gene matches: 2. The CDR3 runs 14 residues. CDR3: CASSSTSGSDTQYF. The DNA for the CDR3 is TGTGCCAGCAGTTCGACTAGCGGGTCAGATACGCAGTATTTT.

The DNA of the CDR3 is TGCGCCAGCAGCTTGGATGTAGGGGGCCCCTCTGGCTACACCTTC. It translates to CASSLDVGGPSGYTF. The V gene is TRBV5-1, the J gene TRBJ1-2; 7 nucleotides line up with TRBD1. CDR3 length: 15 amino acids. Per the germline V gene, CDR1 is SGHRS and CDR2 is YFSETQ. Losses at the gene ends were 0 bases for V and 7 bases for J; bases not matched to a gene: 9.

This clonotype showed up just a few times. The V gene is TRBV2, the J gene TRBJ1-2, with D perhaps matching TRBD1 (5 bases). This CDR3 is 16 amino acids long. The V end was cut by 4 bases, the J end by 1 base, with 16 bases between. Germline lookup yields CDR1 SNHLY and CDR2 FYNNEI. Here the CDR3 reads CASSGPGDHLNYGYTF. As DNA, the CDR3 is TGTGCCAGCAGTGGGCCGGGGGACCATCTTAACTATGGCTACACCTTC.

The chain employs TRBV5-5 and TRBJ2-6; D gene uncertain. The CDR3 runs 21 residues. The V gene lost 0 bases and the J gene lost 2 bases, with 24 bases spanning the gap. Germline CDR1 SGHKS, CDR2 YYEKEE (reference sequence). CDR3 amino acids: CASSLVVSPKGPQAGANVLTF. The CDR3 nucleotides read TGTGCCAGCAGCTTGGTGGTCTCCCCCAAGGGCCCGCAAGCTGGGGCCAACGTCCTGACTTTC.

V and J are TRBV12-3 or TRBV12-4 and TRBJ1-1, with D tentatively TRBD1 (6 bases). Deletions cut 6 bases from V and 1 base from J, with 15 bases between. CDR3 length: 15 amino acids. The CDR3: CASSRTDKGNTEAFF. For the CDR3, the DNA is TGTGCCAGCAGCCGGACAGACAAAGGGAACACTGAAGCTTTCTTT.

This clonotype has more than one count but fewer than ten. J is TRBJ2-3 and V is TRBV27, with D tentatively TRBD1 or TRBD2 (5 bases each). V dropped 1 base and J dropped 1 base, with 9 bases sitting between them. The CDR3 has 15 amino acids. The germline V gene has CDR1 MNHEY and CDR2 SMNVEV (reference sequence). The CDR3 reads CASSLWDGGTDTQYF. The CDR3, as DNA: TGTGCCAGCAGTTTATGGGACGGAGGCACAGATACGCAGTATTTT.

The table lists this clonotype with a few counts. The chain joins TRBV20-1 to TRBJ2-1; weak D call: TRBD1 (6 bases). Germline loops: CDR1 DFQATT, CDR2 SNEGSKA (reference sequence). The CDR3 runs 15 residues. Trimming left V 1 base short and J 4 bases short, with 14 bases between. The CDR3 region has the DNA TGCAGTGCTAGAGCCGGGACACCCGGTTACAATGAGCAGTTCTTC. Its protein is CSARAGTPGYNEQFF.

The chain carries TRBV6-6 and TRBJ2-1; 10 bases line up with TRBD2. CDR3 length: 15 residues. CDR1 MNHNY and CDR2 SVGAGI come from the germline V gene (reference sequence). V was clipped by 6 bases and J by 3 bases; unmatched bases: 5. CDR3 in amino acids: CASRPLAGDYNEQFF. CDR3 bases: TGTGCCAGCAGGCCCCTAGCGGGAGACTACAATGAGCAGTTCTTC.

This CDR3 reads CASSLASGASGANVLTF. Written as DNA, the CDR3 is TGTGCCAGCAGCTTAGCTAGCGGGGCCTCTGGGGCCAACGTCCTGACTTTC. The chain couples TRBV7-2 to TRBJ2-6; 8 bases agree with TRBD2. CDR3 length: 17 residues. J gave up 0 bases and V 0 bases, and 1 base lay outside the gene matches. Germline CDR1 is SGHTA and CDR2 is FQGNSA.

CDR3 nucleotide sequence: TGTGCCAGCAGGCGCCGGGGGGACACTGAAGCTTTCTTT. Its translation: CASRRRGDTEAFF. J is TRBJ1-1 and V is TRBV27, with D perhaps matching TRBD1 (5 bases). The V end lost 6 bases, the J end lost 3 bases, and 11 bases lay between the germline ends. Per germline, CDR1 MNHEY and CDR2 SMNVEV (reference sequence). The CDR3 loop spans 13 amino acids.

This clonotype has just a few counts. The chain couples TRBV20-1 to TRBJ1-6, with TRBD1 identical over 7 bases. The CDR3 is 15 residues long. With 3 bases clipped from V and 8 bases from J, the junction kept 10 bases outside the gene matches. Per the germline V gene, CDR1 is DFQATT and CDR2 is SNEGSKA (reference sequence). The CDR3 DNA sequence: TGCAGTGCTAGGGATCCCGGACAGGCCGATTCACCCCTCCACTTT. Amino acid sequence: CSARDPGQADSPLHF.

This clonotype was seen only a few times. The chain links TRBV10-3 to TRBJ2-1; 10 nucleotides align to TRBD1. V lost 11 bases to trimming and J lost 9 bases; unmatched junction nucleotides: 19. Looked up from germline, CDR1 is ENHRY and CDR2 is SYGVKD. This CDR3 has 16 amino acids. Here the CDR3 reads CAATGGTGETLGEQFF. CDR3 nucleotides: TGTGCCGCCACGGGGGGGACAGGGGAGACCCTCGGTGAGCAGTTCTTC.

The chain uses TRBV7-2 and TRBJ2-7, with D possibly matching TRBD2 (5 bases). Trimming stripped 2 bases from V and 4 bases from J, with 9 bases between. This CDR3 has 13 residues. From germline, CDR1 is SGHTA and CDR2 FQGNSA. CDR3 protein: CASSLIGVYEQYF. For the CDR3, the DNA is TGTGCCAGCAGCTTAATCGGGGTATACGAGCAGTACTTC. The whole variable domain, remainder taken from reference TRBV7-2 and TRBJ2-7, is GAGVSQSPSNKVTEKGKDVELRCDPISGHTALYWYRQSLGQGLEFLIYFQGNSAPDKSGLPSDRFSAERTGGSVSTLTIQRTQQEDSAVYLCASSLIGVYEQYFGPGTRLTVT.